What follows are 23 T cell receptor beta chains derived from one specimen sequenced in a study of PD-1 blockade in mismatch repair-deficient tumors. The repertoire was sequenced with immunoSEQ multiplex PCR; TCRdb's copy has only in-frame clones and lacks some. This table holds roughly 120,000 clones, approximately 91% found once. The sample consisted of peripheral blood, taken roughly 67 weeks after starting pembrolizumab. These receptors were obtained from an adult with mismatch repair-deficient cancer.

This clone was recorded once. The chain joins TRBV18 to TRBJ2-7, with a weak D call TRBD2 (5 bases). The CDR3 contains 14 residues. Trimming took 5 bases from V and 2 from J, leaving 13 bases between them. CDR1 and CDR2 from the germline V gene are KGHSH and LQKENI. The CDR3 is CASSNTGSAYEQYF. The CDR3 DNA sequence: TGTGCCAGCTCAAACACGGGGTCCGCCTACGAGCAGTACTTC.

The CDR3 DNA reads TGCGCCAGCAGCCAAGATGGCGGAGGCACAGATACGCAGTATTTT. It specifies CASSQDGGGTDTQYF. This chain joins TRBV4-3 and TRBJ2-3, with no clear D. V lost 0 bases and J 1 base, leaving 8 bases between the germline ends. CDR1 is LGHNA and CDR2 is YSLEER in the germline V gene. The length of the CDR3 is 15 residues.

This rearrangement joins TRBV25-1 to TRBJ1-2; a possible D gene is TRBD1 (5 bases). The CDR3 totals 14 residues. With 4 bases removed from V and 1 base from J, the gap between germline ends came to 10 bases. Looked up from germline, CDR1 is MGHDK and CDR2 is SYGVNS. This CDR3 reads CASSGTGFNYGYTF. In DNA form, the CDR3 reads TGTGCCAGCAGTGGTACAGGATTTAACTATGGCTACACCTTC.

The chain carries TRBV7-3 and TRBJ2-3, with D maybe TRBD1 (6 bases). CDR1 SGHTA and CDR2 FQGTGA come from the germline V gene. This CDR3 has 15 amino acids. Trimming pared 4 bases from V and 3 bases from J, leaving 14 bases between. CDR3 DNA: TGTGCCAGCAGCTCAGCAGGGGCGAGGACAGATACGCAGTATTTT. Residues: CASSSAGARTDTQYF.

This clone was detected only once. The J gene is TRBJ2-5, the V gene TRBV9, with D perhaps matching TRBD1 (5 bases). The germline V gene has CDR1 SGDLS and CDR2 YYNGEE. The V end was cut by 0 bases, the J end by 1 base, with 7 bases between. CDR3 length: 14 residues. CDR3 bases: TGTGCCAGCAGCGTAGGCAGGGCCCAAGAGACCCAGTACTTC. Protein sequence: CASSVGRAQETQYF.

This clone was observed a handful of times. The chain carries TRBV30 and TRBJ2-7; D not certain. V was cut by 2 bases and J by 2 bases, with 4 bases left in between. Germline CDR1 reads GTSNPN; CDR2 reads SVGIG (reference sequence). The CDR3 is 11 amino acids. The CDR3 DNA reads TGTGCCTGGAGTTCAGCCTACGAGCAGTACTTC. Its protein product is CAWSSAYEQYF.

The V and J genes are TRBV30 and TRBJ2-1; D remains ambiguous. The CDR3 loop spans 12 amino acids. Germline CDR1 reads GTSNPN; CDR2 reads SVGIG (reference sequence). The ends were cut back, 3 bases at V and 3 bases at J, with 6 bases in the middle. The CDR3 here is CAWSLLYNEQFF. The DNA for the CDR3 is TGTGCCTGGAGCCTCCTCTACAATGAGCAGTTCTTC.

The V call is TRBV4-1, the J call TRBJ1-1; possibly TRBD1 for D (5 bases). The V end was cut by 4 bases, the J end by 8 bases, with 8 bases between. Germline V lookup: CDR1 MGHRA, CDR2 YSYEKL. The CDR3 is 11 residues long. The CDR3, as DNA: TGCGCCAGCAGCCGGAACAGGGAAGCTTTCTTT. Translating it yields CASSRNREAFF.

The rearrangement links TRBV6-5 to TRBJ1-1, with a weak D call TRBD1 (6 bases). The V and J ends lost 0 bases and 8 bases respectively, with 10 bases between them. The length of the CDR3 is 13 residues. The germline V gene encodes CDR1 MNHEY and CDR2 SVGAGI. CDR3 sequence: CASSYSGTPEAFF. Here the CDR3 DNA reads TGTGCCAGCAGTTACTCTGGGACACCAGAAGCTTTCTTT.

The CDR3 reads CASSDRGSNEQFF. The CDR3 DNA is TGTGCCAGTAGTGACAGAGGGAGCAATGAGCAGTTCTTC. V usage is TRBV19 and J usage is TRBJ2-1; TRBD1 or TRBD2 may be the D gene (5 bases each). The V gene's germline CDR1 is LNHDA and CDR2 SQIVND (reference sequence). V lost 5 bases, J lost 6 bases, and 11 bases lay in between. The CDR3 consists of 13 residues.

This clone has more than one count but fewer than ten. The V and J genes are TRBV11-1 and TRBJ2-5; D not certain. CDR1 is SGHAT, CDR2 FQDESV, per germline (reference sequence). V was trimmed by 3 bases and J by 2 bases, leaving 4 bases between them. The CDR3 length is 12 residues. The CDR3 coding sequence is TGTGCCAGCAGCTTGATACAAGAGACCCAGTACTTC. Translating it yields CASSLIQETQYF.

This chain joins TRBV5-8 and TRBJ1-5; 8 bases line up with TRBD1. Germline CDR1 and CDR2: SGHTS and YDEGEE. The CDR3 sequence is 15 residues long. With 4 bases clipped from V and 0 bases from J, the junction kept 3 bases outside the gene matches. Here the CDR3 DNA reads TGTGCCAGCAGCCCGGGACAGGCTAGCAATCAGCCCCAGCATTTT. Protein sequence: CASSPGQASNQPQHF.

CDR3 region: CASTDTGPTEAFF. CDR3 nucleotides: TGTGCCAGTACGGACACAGGGCCCACTGAAGCTTTCTTT. The chain uses TRBV19 and TRBJ1-1; perhaps TRBD1 as D (6 bases). The CDR3 extends over 13 amino acids. Per germline, CDR1 LNHDA and CDR2 SQIVND (reference sequence). Between the trimmed V and J ends, which lost 7 bases and 4 bases, there was a span of 13 bases. Filled out from reference TRBV19 and TRBJ1-1, the complete variable domain reads DGGITQSPKYLFRKEGQNVTLSCEQNLNHDAMYWYRQDPGQGLRLIYYSQIVNDFQKGDIAEGYSVSREKKESFPLTVTSAQKNPTAFYLCASTDTGPTEAFFGQGTRLTVV.

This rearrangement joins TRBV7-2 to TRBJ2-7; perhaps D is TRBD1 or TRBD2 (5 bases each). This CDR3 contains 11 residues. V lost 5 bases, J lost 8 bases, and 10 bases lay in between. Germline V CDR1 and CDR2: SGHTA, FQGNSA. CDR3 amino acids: CASSLGTQQYF. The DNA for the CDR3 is TGTGCCAGCAGCCTAGGGACCCAGCAGTACTTC.

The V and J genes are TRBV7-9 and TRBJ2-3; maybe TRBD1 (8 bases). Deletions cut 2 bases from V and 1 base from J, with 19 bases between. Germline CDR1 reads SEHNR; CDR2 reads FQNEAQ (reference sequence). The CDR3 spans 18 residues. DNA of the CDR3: TGTGCCAGCAGCTTACCCAGGGTAACAGGGGGGGGCACAGATACGCAGTATTTT. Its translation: CASSLPRVTGGGTDTQYF.

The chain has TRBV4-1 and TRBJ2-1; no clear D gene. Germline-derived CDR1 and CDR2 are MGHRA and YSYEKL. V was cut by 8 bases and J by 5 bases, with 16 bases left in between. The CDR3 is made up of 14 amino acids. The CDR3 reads CASSRALWDNEQFF. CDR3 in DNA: TGCGCCAGCTCCCGGGCTTTGTGGGACAATGAGCAGTTCTTC.

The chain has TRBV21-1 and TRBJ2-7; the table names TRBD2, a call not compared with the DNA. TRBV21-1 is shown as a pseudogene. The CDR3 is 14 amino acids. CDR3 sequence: CASRDGGTTYEQYF. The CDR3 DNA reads TGTGCCAGCAGGGATGGGGGGACGACCTACGAGCAGTACTTC.

CDR3 sequence: CASSYRRGNKAGELFF. CDR3 sequence (DNA): TGTGCCAGCAGTTACCGCAGGGGGAATAAGGCCGGGGAGCTGTTTTTT. The rearrangement uses TRBV6-5 and TRBJ2-2; 7 positions match TRBD1. Germline CDR1 is MNHEY and CDR2 is SVGAGI. The CDR3 is 16 residues long. The J segment lost 6 bases and the V segment lost 2 bases, leaving 9 bases of the junction unmatched.

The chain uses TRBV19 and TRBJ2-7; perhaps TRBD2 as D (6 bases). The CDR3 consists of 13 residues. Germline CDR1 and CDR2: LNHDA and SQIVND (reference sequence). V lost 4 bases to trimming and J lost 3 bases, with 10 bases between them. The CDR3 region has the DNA TGTGCCAGTAGTAGCGGGGAATACTACGAGCAGTACTTC. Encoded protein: CASSSGEYYEQYF.

CDR3 in amino acids: CASGDITGELFF. CDR3 bases: TGTGCCAGCGGGGACATCACCGGGGAGCTGTTTTTT. This chain connects TRBV7-9 to TRBJ2-2, with TRBD1 as a possible D gene (6 bases). The CDR3 has 12 amino acids. Trimming removed 8 bases from V and 4 bases from J, with 8 bases in between. CDR1 is SEHNR, CDR2 FQNEAQ, per germline (reference sequence). Full variable domain (remainder filled in from reference TRBV7-9 and TRBJ2-2): DTGVSQNPRHKITKRGQNVTFRCDPISEHNRLYWYRQTLGQGPEFLTYFQNEAQLEKSRLLSDRFSAERPKGSFSTLEIQRTEQGDSAMYLCASGDITGELFFGEGSRLTVL.

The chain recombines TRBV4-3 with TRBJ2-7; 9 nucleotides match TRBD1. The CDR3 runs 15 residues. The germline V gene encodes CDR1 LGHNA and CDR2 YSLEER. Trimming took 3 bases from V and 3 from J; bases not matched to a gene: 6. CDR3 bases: TGCGCCAGCAGCCAGGGGACAGGGAAATTCTACGAGCAGTACTTC. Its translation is CASSQGTGKFYEQYF.

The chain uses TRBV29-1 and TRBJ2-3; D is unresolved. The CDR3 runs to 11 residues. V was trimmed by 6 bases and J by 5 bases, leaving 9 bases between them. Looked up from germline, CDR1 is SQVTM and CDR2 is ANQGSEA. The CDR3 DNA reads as TGCAGCGTAGTAGTCGTAGATACGCAGTATTTT. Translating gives CSVVVVDTQYF.

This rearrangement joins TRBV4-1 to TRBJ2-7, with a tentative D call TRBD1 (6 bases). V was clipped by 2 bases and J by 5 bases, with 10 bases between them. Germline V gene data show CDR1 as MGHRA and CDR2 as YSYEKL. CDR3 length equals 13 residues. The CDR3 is CASSQSGDDEQYF. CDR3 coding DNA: TGCGCCAGCAGCCAATCAGGGGATGACGAGCAGTACTTC.